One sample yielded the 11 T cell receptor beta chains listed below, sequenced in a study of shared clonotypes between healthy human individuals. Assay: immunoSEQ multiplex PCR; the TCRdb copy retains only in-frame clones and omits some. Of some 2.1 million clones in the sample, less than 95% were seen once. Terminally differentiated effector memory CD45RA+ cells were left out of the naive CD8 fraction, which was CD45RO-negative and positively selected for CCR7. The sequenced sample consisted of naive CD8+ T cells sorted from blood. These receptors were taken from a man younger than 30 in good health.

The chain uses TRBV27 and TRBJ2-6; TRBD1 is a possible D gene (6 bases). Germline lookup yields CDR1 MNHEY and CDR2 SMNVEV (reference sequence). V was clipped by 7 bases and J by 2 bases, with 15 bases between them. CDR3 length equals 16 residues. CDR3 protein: CASKLGAGAGANVLTF. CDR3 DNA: TGTGCCAGCAAACTGGGGGCTGGCGCTGGGGCCAACGTCCTGACTTTC. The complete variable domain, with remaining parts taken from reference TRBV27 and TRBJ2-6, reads EAQVTQNPRYLITVTGKKLTVTCSQNMNHEYMSWYRQDPGLGLRQIYYSMNVEVTDKGDVPEGYKVSRKEKRNFPLILESPSPNQTSLYFCASKLGAGAGANVLTFGAGSRLTVL.

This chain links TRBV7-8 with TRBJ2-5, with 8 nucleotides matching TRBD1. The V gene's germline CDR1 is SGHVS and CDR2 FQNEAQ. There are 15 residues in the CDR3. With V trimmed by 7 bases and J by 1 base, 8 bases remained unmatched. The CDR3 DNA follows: TGTGCCAGCAATCCCGACAGGGGCGCCCAAGAGACCCAGTACTTC. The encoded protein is CASNPDRGAQETQYF.

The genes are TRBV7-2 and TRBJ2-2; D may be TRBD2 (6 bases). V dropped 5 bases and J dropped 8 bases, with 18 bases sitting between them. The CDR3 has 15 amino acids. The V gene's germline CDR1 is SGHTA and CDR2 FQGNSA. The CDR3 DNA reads TGTGCCAGCAGCCAACAGGACTACCTTGTTGGGGAGCTGTTTTTT. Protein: CASSQQDYLVGELFF.

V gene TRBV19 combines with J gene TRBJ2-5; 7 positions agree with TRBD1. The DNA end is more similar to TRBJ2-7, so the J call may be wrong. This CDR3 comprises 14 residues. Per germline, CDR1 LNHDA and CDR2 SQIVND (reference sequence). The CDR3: CASSSGTEIYEQYF. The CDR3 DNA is TGTGCCAGTAGTTCCGGGACAGAGATTTACGAGCAGTACTTC.

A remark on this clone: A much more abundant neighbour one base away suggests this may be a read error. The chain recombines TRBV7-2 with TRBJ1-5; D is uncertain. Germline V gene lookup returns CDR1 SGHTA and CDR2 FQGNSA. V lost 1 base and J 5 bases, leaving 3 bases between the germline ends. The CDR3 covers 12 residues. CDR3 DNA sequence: TGTGCCAGCAGCTTAGTAGATCAGCCCCAGCATTTT. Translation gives CASSLVDQPQHF.

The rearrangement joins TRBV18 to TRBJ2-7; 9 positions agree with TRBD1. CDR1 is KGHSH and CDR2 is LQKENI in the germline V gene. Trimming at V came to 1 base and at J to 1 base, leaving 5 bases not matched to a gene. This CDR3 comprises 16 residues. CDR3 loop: CASSPRGTGRSYEQYF. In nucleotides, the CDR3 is TGTGCCAGCTCACCACGAGGGACAGGGCGATCCTACGAGCAGTACTTC.

The chain's CDR3 is CASSQVLGPGEKLFF. In DNA, the CDR3 is TGCGCCAGCAGCCAAGTTCTAGGGCCGGGGGAAAAACTGTTTTTT. The chain uses TRBV4-3 and TRBJ1-4, with D uncertain. The CDR3 has 15 residues. Germline CDR1 is LGHNA and CDR2 is YSLEER. Trimming shortened V by 1 base and J by 8 bases, and 14 bases separated the two germline ends.

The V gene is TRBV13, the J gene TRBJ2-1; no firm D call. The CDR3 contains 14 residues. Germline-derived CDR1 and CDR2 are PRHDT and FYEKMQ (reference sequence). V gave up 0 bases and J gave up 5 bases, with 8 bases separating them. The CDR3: CASSLGGWDNEQFF. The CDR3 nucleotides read TGTGCCAGCAGCTTAGGCGGTTGGGACAATGAGCAGTTCTTC.

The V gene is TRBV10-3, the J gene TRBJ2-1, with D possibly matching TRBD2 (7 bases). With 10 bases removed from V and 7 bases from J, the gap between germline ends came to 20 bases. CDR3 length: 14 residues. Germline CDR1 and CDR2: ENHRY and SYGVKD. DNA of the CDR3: TGTGCCACGGAGGCGGGGGCCGGCTGGAATGAGCAGTTCTTC. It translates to CATEAGAGWNEQFF.

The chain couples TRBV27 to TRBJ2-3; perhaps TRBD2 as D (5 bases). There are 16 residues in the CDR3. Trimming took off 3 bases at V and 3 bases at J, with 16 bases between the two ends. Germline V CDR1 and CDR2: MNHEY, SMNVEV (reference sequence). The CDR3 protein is CASSLVGSGITDTQYF. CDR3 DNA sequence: TGTGCCAGCAGTTTGGTCGGGTCCGGGATTACAGATACGCAGTATTTT.

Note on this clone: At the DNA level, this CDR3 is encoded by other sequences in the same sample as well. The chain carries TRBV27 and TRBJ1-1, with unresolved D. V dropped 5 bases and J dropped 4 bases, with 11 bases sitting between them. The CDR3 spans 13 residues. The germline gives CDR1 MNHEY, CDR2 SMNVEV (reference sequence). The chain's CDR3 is CASSLVGGTEAFF. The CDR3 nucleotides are TGTGCCAGCAGTCTCGTGGGCGGCACTGAAGCTTTCTTT.